The present TCR beta chain was sequenced within a study of blood T cell repertoires in COVID-19. Study background: PBMCs, B-cell-depleted T cells, or T cells were the source of the cDNA or gDNA that made up the material.

Trimming shortened V by 5 bases and J by 6 bases, and 17 bases separated the two germline ends. Germline V gives CDR1 MDHEN, CDR2 SYDVKM. The CDR3 length is 15 residues. Living in 24 US areas, the participants were between roughly 18 and 95 years of age. Profiling relied on immunoSEQ multiplex PCR, and the TCRdb table lists in-frame clones only, not all of them. Here the sample spans approximately 300,000 clones, about 90% being singletons. The TCR originated in a woman aged 25 to 45 who had recovered from COVID-19. Sequences were obtained from PBMCs or T cells enriched from blood (not recorded which). This chain links TRBV28 with TRBJ2-4; tentative D call: TRBD1 (6 bases). The CDR3 nucleotides read TGTGCCAGCAGTCGCAGGGGTCGCTGGTTAAACATTCAGTACTTC. Residues: CASSRRGRWLNIQYF.